These 3 T cell receptor beta chains share one sample of origin, sequenced in a study of T cell changes during pregnancy in multiple sclerosis. Libraries were prepared by immunoSEQ multiplex PCR; TCRdb keeps only in-frame clonotypes and omits some of them. The sample yields some 29,000 clones, around 89% seen once. The source material was CD8+ T cells from peripheral blood mononuclear cells, sampled in the third trimester of pregnancy. The receptors originated from a female donor with multiple sclerosis, enrolled in a pregnancy study.

The V gene is TRBV7-3, the J gene TRBJ2-2; D unresolved. There are 15 residues in the CDR3. Trimming took 1 base from V and 1 from J, leaving 7 bases between them. Germline V gene sequence: CDR1 SGHTA, CDR2 FQGTGA. The CDR3 DNA sequence: TGTGCCAGCAGCTTAATATCCGGGAACACCGGGGAGCTGTTTTTT. Translated, it gives CASSLISGNTGELFF.

The chain links TRBV4-2 to TRBJ2-7; no firm D call. The CDR3 sequence is 15 residues long. V was shortened by 2 bases and J by 3 bases, with 14 bases between the two germline ends. Germline V lookup: CDR1 LGHNA, CDR2 YNFKEQ. The CDR3 sequence: CASSQKEPSLYEQYF. The DNA for the CDR3 is TGTGCCAGCAGCCAAAAAGAGCCATCCCTCTACGAGCAGTACTTC.

In its sample, this clone is medium-sized (0.01 to 0.1%). V gene TRBV2 combines with J gene TRBJ1-2, with TRBD1 identical over 11 bases. The trim removed 7 bases at V and 3 bases at J, leaving 7 bases unmatched. Germline-derived CDR1 and CDR2 are SNHLY and FYNNEI. This CDR3 region has 15 residues. The CDR3 DNA follows: TGTGCCAGCACGGACAGGGGGCGCGGAGACTATGGCTACACCTTC. The encoded protein is CASTDRGRGDYGYTF.